This T cell receptor beta chain was sequenced during a study of identical twins. Findings and limits, study-wide: It was possible that invariant MAIT and iNKT cells partly confounded the zero-insertion analyses.

All donors were healthy Caucasians. As to this clonotype: Its matching antigen is unknown.

CDR1 and CDR2 from the germline V gene are SQVTM and ANQGSEA. The length of the CDR3 is 13 residues. Trimming took off 3 bases at V and 4 bases at J, with 12 bases between the two ends. Carrying unique molecular identifiers, the cDNA also gained a universal primer site through template switching. Each CDR3 protein is one row after TCRdb ran MiXCR on the 5' RACE reads. The profile covers some 1,700,000 distinct CDR3 sequences, with about 32% appearing a single time and about 0.27% taken by the ten largest. The source of this sequence is a newborn girl in good health. Material: cord blood. The rearrangement uses TRBV29-1 and TRBJ1-2; D is ambiguous. The CDR3 loop is CSVDGPVGYGYTF. CDR3 bases: TGCAGCGTTGATGGGCCGGTTGGCTATGGCTACACCTTC.